This entry lists 21 T cell receptor beta chains sequenced from one sample in a study of T-cell memory formation after mild COVID-19. TCRdb used MiXCR to reprocess the 5' RACE reads, holding one entry per CDR3 protein. The sample shows 250,000 to 350,000 distinct CDR3 sequences, approximately 19% of them seen only once. Specimen: PBMCs or a T cell subset sorted from them (not recorded which). These TCRs come from a man between 18 and 29 years old who had mild COVID-19 (a few samples of this study predate the infection). Cell type and time point are not known.

This clonotype was picked up a small number of times. The chain carries TRBV15 and TRBJ1-2; the D gene is possibly TRBD1 (5 bases). CDR1 LNHNV and CDR2 YYDKDF come from the germline V gene (reference sequence). Trimming removed 0 bases at V and 2 bases at J, with 16 bases between. The CDR3 consists of 17 residues. For the CDR3, the DNA is TGTGCCACCAGCAGAGATTGGGGCCGGTTCGACAACTATGGCTACACCTTC. This sequence encodes CATSRDWGRFDNYGYTF. Together with reference TRBV15 and TRBJ1-2, the CDR3 gives the full variable domain: DAMVIQNPRYQVTQFGKPVTLSCSQTLNHNVMYWYQQKSSQAPKLLFHYYDKDFNNEADTPDNFQSRRPNTSFCFLDIRSPGLGDTAMYLCATSRDWGRFDNYGYTFGSGTRLTVV.

The gene calls are TRBV5-1 and TRBJ2-7, with 9 bases fitting TRBD1. V shed 1 base, J shed 5 bases, and the junction held 7 bases outside the gene matches. The germline V gene encodes CDR1 SGHRS and CDR2 YFSETQ. The CDR3 has 15 residues. CDR3 sequence reads: CASSLTGTGLDEQYF. CDR3 nucleotides: TGCGCCAGCAGCTTGACCGGGACAGGGCTCGACGAGCAGTACTTC.

In this sample, this clonotype turned up a few times. This chain connects TRBV5-1 to TRBJ2-3; the match to TRBD2 covers 7 bases. V lost 4 bases and J lost 4; bases outside the gene matches: 12. Looked up from germline, CDR1 is SGHRS and CDR2 is YFSETQ. The CDR3 spans 16 residues. In nucleotides, the CDR3 is TGCGCCAGCAGCCCCCGTAGGAAGGGAGGGGCAGATACGCAGTATTTT. This sequence encodes CASSPRRKGGADTQYF. Based on the CDR3 plus reference TRBV5-1 and TRBJ2-3, the full variable domain is KAGVTQTPRYLIKTRGQQVTLSCSPISGHRSVSWYQQTPGQGLQFLFEYFSETQRNKGNFPGRFSGRQFSNSRSEMNVSTLELGDSALYLCASSPRRKGGADTQYFGPGTRLTVL.

The chain is built from TRBV11-2 and TRBJ2-3; D possibly matches TRBD1 or TRBD2 (6 bases each). V lost 1 base to trimming and J lost 2 bases, with 13 bases between them. CDR1 is SGHAT and CDR2 is FQNNGV in the germline V gene. The CDR3 length is 16 residues. The CDR3 sequence: CASSLGRGGFTDTQYF. The CDR3 nucleotides read TGTGCCAGCAGCTTAGGCAGGGGAGGTTTCACAGATACGCAGTATTTT. Based on the CDR3 plus reference TRBV11-2 and TRBJ2-3, the full variable domain is EAGVAQSPRYKIIEKRQSVAFWCNPISGHATLYWYQQILGQGPKLLIQFQNNGVVDDSQLPKDRFSAERLKGVDSTLKIQPAKLEDSAVYLCASSLGRGGFTDTQYFGPGTRLTVL.

Only one count was recorded for this clonotype. The V call is TRBV24-1, the J call TRBJ2-2; tentative D call: TRBD1 (6 bases). The CDR3 has 16 amino acids. In germline, CDR1 is KGHDR, CDR2 SFDVKD. V gave up 2 bases and J gave up 4 bases, with 13 bases separating them. The CDR3 sequence is CATSDSDRRTTGELFF. Written as DNA, the CDR3 is TGTGCCACCAGTGATTCAGACAGGCGCACCACCGGGGAGCTGTTTTTT.

The chain's CDR3 is CASSFRETMNTEAFF. The CDR3 DNA sequence: TGTGCCAGCAGTTTCAGGGAAACCATGAACACTGAAGCTTTCTTT. V usage is TRBV12-3 or TRBV12-4 and J usage is TRBJ1-1, with a weak D call TRBD1 (5 bases). There are 15 residues in the CDR3. The ends were cut back, 3 bases at V and 0 bases at J, with 11 bases in the middle.

The CDR3 coding sequence is TGTGCCAGCAGTCGTAGGGCAGGGGGTAGAAACGGGGAGCTGTTTTTT. This translates into CASSRRAGGRNGELFF. The chain joins TRBV7-2 to TRBJ2-2; 7 bases fit TRBD1. CDR3 length: 16 residues. V was pared by 6 bases and J by 7 bases, with 14 bases of the junction left unmatched. Germline CDR1 SGHTA, CDR2 FQGNSA.

A few counts support this clonotype. The chain recombines TRBV7-2 with TRBJ1-5, with D maybe TRBD1 (5 bases). Germline CDR1 is SGHTA and CDR2 is FQGNSA. This CDR3 is 12 amino acids long. Trimming took off 4 bases at V and 9 bases at J, with 10 bases between the two ends. The CDR3 sequence: CASSWGGGPQHF. The DNA for the CDR3 is TGTGCCAGCAGCTGGGGTGGGGGGCCCCAGCATTTT.

The genes are TRBV5-1 and TRBJ1-3; no clear D. This CDR3 comprises 16 residues. Germline lookup yields CDR1 SGHRS and CDR2 YFSETQ. Trimming left V 2 bases short and J 3 bases short, with 15 bases between. DNA of the CDR3: TGCGCCAGCAGCTTAACGGACGTCGAGGGTGGAAACACCATATATTTT. This sequence encodes CASSLTDVEGGNTIYF.

The table lists this clonotype with a few counts. J is TRBJ2-5 and V is TRBV7-2; D gene ambiguous. The germline gives CDR1 SGHTA, CDR2 FQGNSA. V was cut by 6 bases and J by 5 bases, with 13 bases left in between. The CDR3 runs 13 residues. CDR3 residues: CASRARTAETQYF. The CDR3 bases are TGTGCCAGCAGGGCGCGCACTGCGGAGACCCAGTACTTC.

CDR3 bases: TGTGCCACAAAAACCTGGAACACTGAAGCTTTCTTT. Amino acid sequence: CATKTWNTEAFF. The chain has TRBV24-1 and TRBJ1-1, with D unresolved. Germline loops: CDR1 KGHDR, CDR2 SFDVKD. This CDR3 has 12 amino acids. V was clipped by 10 bases and J by 1 base, with 9 bases between them.

The gene calls are TRBV4-3 and TRBJ2-3, with 7 bases fitting TRBD1. V lost 6 bases and J lost 5; bases outside the gene matches: 11. The germline V gene encodes CDR1 LGHNA and CDR2 YSLEER. This CDR3 comprises 15 residues. CDR3 DNA: TGCGCCAGCAGTTCCGACGTGGCAGGGGGAGATACGCAGTATTTT. It specifies CASSSDVAGGDTQYF.

CDR3 in DNA: TGTGCCAGCAGCCGGGGGGAACGCTATGGCTACACCTTC. Its translation: CASSRGERYGYTF. V is TRBV12-3 or TRBV12-4 and J is TRBJ1-2; the D gene is possibly TRBD1 (5 bases). The V gene lost 6 bases and the J gene lost 4 bases, with 12 bases spanning the gap. The CDR3 totals 13 residues.

V is TRBV7-2 and J is TRBJ1-1, with D hard to call. Trimming shortened V by 1 base and J by 1 base, and 10 bases separated the two germline ends. The CDR3 length is 15 residues. In germline, CDR1 is SGHTA, CDR2 FQGNSA. CDR3 loop: CASSLGRATNTEAFF. For the CDR3, the DNA is TGTGCCAGCAGCTTAGGGCGGGCGACGAACACTGAAGCTTTCTTT.

V gene TRBV27 combines with J gene TRBJ2-7; possibly TRBD2 for D (6 bases). CDR1 MNHEY and CDR2 SMNVEV come from the germline V gene (reference sequence). The CDR3 consists of 12 residues. V was shortened by 6 bases and J by 1 base, with 7 bases between the two germline ends. For the CDR3, the DNA is TGTGCCAGCAGGGAGGGATCCTACGAGCAGTACTTC. Translated: CASREGSYEQYF.

This clonotype has a handful of counts. The gene calls are TRBV4-3 and TRBJ2-3; weak D call: TRBD1 (6 bases). The CDR3 sequence is 16 residues long. The germline CDR1 and CDR2 sequences are LGHNA and YSLEER. Trimming took off 0 bases at V and 0 bases at J, with 10 bases between the two ends. CDR3 sequence reads: CASSQERQASTDTQYF. Written as DNA, the CDR3 is TGCGCCAGCAGCCAAGAGAGACAGGCTAGCACAGATACGCAGTATTTT.

The table lists this clonotype with a few counts. The CDR3 protein is CASSLLGQGKYTEAFF. The DNA for the CDR3 is TGTGCCAGCAGCTTGTTGGGACAGGGGAAGTACACTGAAGCTTTCTTT. The V call is TRBV5-5, the J call TRBJ1-1; 10 bases agree with TRBD1. V lost 1 base and J lost 3; bases outside the gene matches: 6. The CDR3 contains 16 residues. The V gene's germline CDR1 is SGHKS and CDR2 YYEKEE (reference sequence).

The J gene is TRBJ1-5, the V gene TRBV6-6, with D perhaps TRBD1 (6 bases). In germline, CDR1 is MNHNY, CDR2 SVGAGI (reference sequence). The ends were cut back, 4 bases at V and 5 bases at J, with 12 bases in the middle. CDR3 length: 14 residues. The chain's CDR3 is CASSSREGDQPQHF. The CDR3 nucleotides are TGTGCCAGCAGTTCGAGGGAGGGGGATCAGCCCCAGCATTTT.

This clonotype showed up just a few times. V gene TRBV20-1 combines with J gene TRBJ1-5; 8 bases line up with TRBD1. The CDR3 totals 14 residues. The V segment lost 5 bases and the J segment 3 bases; nucleotides outside the gene matches: 6. Germline V gene sequence: CDR1 DFQATT, CDR2 SNEGSKA (reference sequence). Here the CDR3 DNA reads TGCAGTGCTTTGGACAGGGTCTTCAATCAGCCCCAGCATTTT. Translated: CSALDRVFNQPQHF.

This clonotype was seen more than once but under ten times. The rearrangement joins TRBV7-8 to TRBJ2-2; the match to TRBD1 covers 12 bases. The CDR3 loop spans 15 amino acids. Trimming took 5 bases from V and 5 from J; bases not matched to a gene: 3. From germline, CDR1 is SGHVS and CDR2 FQNEAQ. The CDR3 sequence: CASSGTGGWTGELFF. CDR3 nucleotides: TGTGCCAGCAGCGGGACAGGGGGCTGGACCGGGGAGCTGTTTTTT. The full variable domain, with the rest looked up from reference TRBV7-8 and TRBJ2-2, is GAGVSQSPRYKVAKRGQDVALRCDPISGHVSLFWYQQALGQGPEFLTYFQNEAQLDKSGLPSDRFFAERPEGSVSTLKIQRTQQEDSAVYLCASSGTGGWTGELFFGEGSRLTVL.

There are many counts of this clonotype. CDR3 coding DNA: TGTGCCAGCAGTGAACTGGTCGGCTGGACTGAAGCTTTCTTT. Translating gives CASSELVGWTEAFF. The chain employs TRBV6-1 and TRBJ1-1; D gene ambiguous. The CDR3 runs to 14 residues. V lost 2 bases to trimming and J lost 5 bases, with 12 bases between them. Germline CDR1 reads MNHNS; CDR2 reads SASEGT.